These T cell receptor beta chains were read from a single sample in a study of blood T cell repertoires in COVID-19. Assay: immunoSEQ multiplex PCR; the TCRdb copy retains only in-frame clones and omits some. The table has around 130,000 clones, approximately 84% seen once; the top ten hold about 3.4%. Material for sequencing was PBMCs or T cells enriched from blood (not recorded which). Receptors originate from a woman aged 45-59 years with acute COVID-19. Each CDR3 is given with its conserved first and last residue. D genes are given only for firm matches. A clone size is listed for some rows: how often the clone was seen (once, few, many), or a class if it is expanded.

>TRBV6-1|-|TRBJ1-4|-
TGTGCCAGCAGTGAACCGGGGGTTTATGAAAAACTGTTTTTT
CASSEPGVYEKLFF
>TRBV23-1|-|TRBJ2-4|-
TGCGCCAGCAGTCAGGGGCCAAGCAAAAACATTCAGTACTTC
CASSQGPSKNIQYF
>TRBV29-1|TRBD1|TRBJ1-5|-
TGCAGCGTTGCTTCAGGGGGTGGCGGTCAGCCCCAGCATTTT
CSVASGGGGQPQHF
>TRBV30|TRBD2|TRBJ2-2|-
TGTGCCTGTTGGGGCCCGTTCTTTGCTAGCGGGAGGGCCGGCGGGGAGCTGTTTTTT
CACWGPFFASGRAGGELFF
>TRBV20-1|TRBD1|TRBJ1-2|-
TGCAGTGCTAGTTCAGGGGGCCGCAACGTTAACTATGGCTACACCTTC
CSASSGGRNVNYGYTF
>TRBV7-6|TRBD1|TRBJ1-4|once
TGTGCCAGCAGCTTAGGACAGGGCGAAAAACTGTTTTTT
CASSLGQGEKLFF
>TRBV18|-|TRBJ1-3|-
TGTGCCAGCTCACCAGGATCTGGGCGAGGAAACACCATATATTTT
CASSPGSGRGNTIYF
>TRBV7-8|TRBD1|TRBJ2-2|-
TGTGCCAGCAGCTTAAGGTCTGGGGGACAGGCCGATCCGGGGACGCGCGGGGAGCTGTTTTTT
CASSLRSGGQADPGTRGELFF
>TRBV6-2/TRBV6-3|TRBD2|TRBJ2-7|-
TGTGCCAGCAGTTCCGGACTAGCGGGGACCTACGAGCAGTACTTC
CASSSGLAGTYEQYF
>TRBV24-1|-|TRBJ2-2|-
TGTGCCACCAGTGGCCGTACTACCACACCCGGGGAGCTGTTTTTT
CATSGRTTTPGELFF
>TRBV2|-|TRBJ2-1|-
TGTGCCAGCAGTGAAAACTCCCTCCCCGGCAATGAGCAGTTCTTC
CASSENSLPGNEQFF
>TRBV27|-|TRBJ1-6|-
TGTGCCAGCAGTTTAGAGCTGTTCGGAGCCTCACCCCTCCACTTT
CASSLELFGASPLHF
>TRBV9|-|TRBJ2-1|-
TGTGCCAGCAGCGGGGGGCAGGCAAACAATGAGCAGTTCTTC
CASSGGQANNEQFF
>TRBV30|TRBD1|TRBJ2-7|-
TGTGCCTGGAGCCCAGCTGGGACAGCGAAAAACCTGATGGACGAGCAGTACTTC
CAWSPAGTAKNLMDEQYF
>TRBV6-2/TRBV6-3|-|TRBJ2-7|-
TGTGCCAGCAGTTATGGCCAACCACAGTACTTC
CASSYGQPQYF
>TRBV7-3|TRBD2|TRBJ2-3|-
TGTGCCAGCAGCTTAAACGGGCTAGCGGTAACAGATACGCAGTATTTT
CASSLNGLAVTDTQYF